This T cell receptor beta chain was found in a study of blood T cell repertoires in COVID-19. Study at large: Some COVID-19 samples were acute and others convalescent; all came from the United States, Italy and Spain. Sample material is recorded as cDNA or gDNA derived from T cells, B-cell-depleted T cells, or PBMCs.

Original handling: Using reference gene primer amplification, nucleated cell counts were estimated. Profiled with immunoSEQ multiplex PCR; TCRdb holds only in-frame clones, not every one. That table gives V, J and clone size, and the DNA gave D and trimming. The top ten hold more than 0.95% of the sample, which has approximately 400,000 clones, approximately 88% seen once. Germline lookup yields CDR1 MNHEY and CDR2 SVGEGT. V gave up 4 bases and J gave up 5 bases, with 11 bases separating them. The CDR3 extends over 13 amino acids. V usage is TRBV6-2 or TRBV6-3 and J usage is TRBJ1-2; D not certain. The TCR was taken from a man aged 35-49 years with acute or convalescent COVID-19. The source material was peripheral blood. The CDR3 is CASSLQSYYGYTF. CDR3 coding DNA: TGTGCCAGCAGTTTACAGTCCTATTATGGCTACACCTTC.